These 29 T cell receptor beta chains were sequenced from one sample in a study of blood T cell repertoires in COVID-19 (TCRdb year 2020). Libraries were prepared through the immunoSEQ multiplex PCR assay. TCRdb limited this immuneACCESS table to in-frame rearrangements with V and J called. A share of clones is missing; checked studies link under half to unresolved V genes, and the rest is unexplained. Here the sample has a few hundred thousand clones; roughly 88% occur a single time. Approximately 2.1% of the sample rests with the top ten. Input material: peripheral blood. Receptors originate from a young man who had recovered from COVID-19.

V gene TRBV5-5 combines with J gene TRBJ1-2; no firm D call. V shed 4 bases and J shed 8 bases, with 15 bases lying between them. This CDR3 contains 13 residues. Germline V lookup: CDR1 SGHKS, CDR2 YYEKEE (reference sequence). CDR3 amino acids: CASSPTWEGGYTF. CDR3 DNA sequence: TGTGCCAGCAGCCCAACCTGGGAGGGCGGCTACACCTTC.

The chain is built from TRBV3-1 (or the pseudogene TRBV3-2) and TRBJ2-1, with D maybe TRBD1 (6 bases). Germline CDR1 is LGHDT and CDR2 is YNNKEL (reference sequence). Trimming pared 3 bases from V and 8 bases from J, leaving 17 bases between. The CDR3 is 15 amino acids. CDR3 sequence: CASSHPAQGSDEQFF. As DNA, the CDR3 is TGTGCCAGCAGCCATCCCGCCCAGGGGAGCGATGAGCAGTTCTTC.

The chain combines TRBV20-1 with TRBJ1-6; tentatively, D is TRBD1 (6 bases). Germline V gene sequence: CDR1 DFQATT, CDR2 SNEGSKA (reference sequence). V lost 3 bases and J lost 10, with 22 bases in between. This CDR3 comprises 16 residues. The CDR3, as DNA: TGCAGTGCTAGTTACCCCTCTAGGGGGGGAGGATCACCCCTCCACTTT. Protein sequence: CSASYPSRGGGSPLHF.

This chain joins TRBV6-4 and TRBJ2-3; no firm D call. Germline CDR1 and CDR2: MRHNA and SNTAGT. Trimming took off 0 bases at V and 2 bases at J, with 15 bases between the two ends. This CDR3 has 17 amino acids. The CDR3 region has the DNA TGTGCCAGCAGTGACTCCGCAGGTGGCCCCCTCACAGATACGCAGTATTTT. Translation gives CASSDSAGGPLTDTQYF.

This rearrangement joins TRBV13 to TRBJ2-3, with TRBD2 matching 9 bases. Trimming took 4 bases from V and 2 from J; bases not matched to a gene: 13. The CDR3 covers 18 residues. Germline V gene data show CDR1 as PRHDT and CDR2 as FYEKMQ (reference sequence). The CDR3 nucleotides are TGTGCCAGCAGCTCTAGAGCCCGAAGCGGGGGGTTCACAGATACGCAGTATTTT. Protein product: CASSSRARSGGFTDTQYF.

The rearrangement uses TRBV27 and TRBJ2-7, with D perhaps TRBD1 (6 bases). CDR3 length: 14 amino acids. The germline gives CDR1 MNHEY, CDR2 SMNVEV (reference sequence). Trimming took 3 bases from V and 7 from J, leaving 16 bases between them. This chain's CDR3 is CASSFTTGSTEQYF. DNA of the CDR3: TGTGCCAGCAGTTTCACGACAGGCTCTACGGAGCAGTACTTC.

The genes are TRBV19 and TRBJ2-5; a weak D match, TRBD1 (6 bases). Germline V gives CDR1 LNHDA, CDR2 SQIVND (reference sequence). The CDR3 loop spans 13 amino acids. The ends were cut back, 4 bases at V and 0 bases at J, with 6 bases in the middle. CDR3 in amino acids: CASSRQDQETQYF. The CDR3 DNA reads TGTGCCAGTAGTAGACAGGACCAAGAGACCCAGTACTTC.

This rearrangement joins TRBV15 to TRBJ2-7; D call uncertain. This CDR3 comprises 12 residues. Per germline, CDR1 LNHNV and CDR2 YYDKDF (reference sequence). The V end was cut by 0 bases, the J end by 12 bases, with 12 bases between. CDR3: CATSRDYWAPYF. CDR3 bases: TGTGCCACCAGCAGAGATTATTGGGCCCCGTACTTC.

This chain links TRBV10-3 with TRBJ2-1; TRBD2 agrees at 14 bases. Germline V lookup: CDR1 ENHRY, CDR2 SYGVKD. The CDR3 runs 16 residues. Germline trimming cut 2 bases from V and 4 bases from J; bases unmatched to any gene: 1. The CDR3 coding sequence is TGTGCCATCAGTGAGGGGACTAGCGGGGGATACAATGAGCAGTTCTTC. Its translation: CAISEGTSGGYNEQFF.

This chain uses TRBV6-1 with TRBJ2-7, with 8 bases aligning to TRBD1. CDR1 MNHNS and CDR2 SASEGT come from the germline V gene. V lost 1 base, J lost 0 bases, and 2 bases stayed unmatched. This CDR3 is built from 15 residues. The CDR3 here is CASSEGDRTSYEQYF. The CDR3 DNA follows: TGTGCCAGCAGTGAAGGGGACAGGACCTCCTACGAGCAGTACTTC.

The chain has TRBV24-1 and TRBJ2-3; 9 bases are shared with TRBD2. The V gene end was trimmed by 9 bases and the J gene end by 2 bases; junction bases not matched to a gene: 8. Per germline, CDR1 KGHDR and CDR2 SFDVKD. The CDR3 has 15 amino acids. For the CDR3, the DNA is TGTGCCACCCGGACGGGCGGGGGGGCCACAGATACGCAGTATTTT. Amino acids: CATRTGGGATDTQYF.

This chain joins TRBV7-9 and TRBJ2-3, with D possibly TRBD1 on 6 matching bases. The V end was cut by 5 bases, the J end by 2 bases, with 14 bases between. Per germline, CDR1 SEHNR and CDR2 FQNEAQ (reference sequence). This CDR3 contains 15 residues. In DNA form, the CDR3 reads TGTGCCAGCAGCCCACAGGGTATTATCACAGATACGCAGTATTTT. This codes for CASSPQGIITDTQYF. Full variable domain (remainder filled in from reference TRBV7-9 and TRBJ2-3): DTGVSQNPRHKITKRGQNVTFRCDPISEHNRLYWYRQTLGQGPEFLTYFQNEAQLEKSRLLSDRFSAERPKGSFSTLEIQRTEQGDSAMYLCASSPQGIITDTQYFGPGTRLTVL.

This clone appeared a few times. The chain combines TRBV9 with TRBJ1-2, with D perhaps matching TRBD1 (6 bases). There are 15 residues in the CDR3. Germline V CDR1 and CDR2: SGDLS, YYNGEE. Trimming took off 4 bases at V and 3 bases at J, with 16 bases between the two ends. The CDR3 protein is CASSLVGAADYGYTF. In DNA, the CDR3 is TGTGCCAGCAGCCTGGTGGGGGCCGCTGACTATGGCTACACCTTC.

The chain has TRBV6-5 and TRBJ2-3, with 7 bases fitting TRBD2. V lost 2 bases, J lost 1 base, and 3 bases stayed unmatched. CDR3 length equals 15 residues. Germline-derived CDR1 and CDR2 are MNHEY and SVGAGI. For the CDR3, the DNA is TGTGCCAGCAGTTACGGGACTACAGGCACAGATACGCAGTATTTT. Amino acids: CASSYGTTGTDTQYF.

This chain joins TRBV29-1 and TRBJ2-1; D call uncertain. This CDR3 has 11 amino acids. The germline V gene has CDR1 SQVTM and CDR2 ANQGSEA. V lost 7 bases to trimming and J lost 5 bases, with 9 bases between them. Here the CDR3 DNA reads TGCAGCGCCCACAAAAACAATGAGCAGTTCTTC. This codes for CSAHKNNEQFF.

The chain couples TRBV12-3 or TRBV12-4 to TRBJ2-5; D gene ambiguous. This CDR3 is 11 amino acids long. Trimming stripped 6 bases from V and 2 bases from J, with 4 bases between. CDR3 sequence: CASRSQETQYF. The CDR3, as DNA: TGTGCCAGCAGGTCACAAGAGACCCAGTACTTC.

The J gene is TRBJ1-2, the V gene TRBV4-1; a possible D gene is TRBD1 (5 bases). The CDR3 has 16 residues. V lost 0 bases and J lost 0, with 11 bases in between. Germline lookup yields CDR1 MGHRA and CDR2 YSYEKL. DNA of the CDR3: TGCGCCAGCAGCCAAGAACCGGGGGATACTAACTATGGCTACACCTTC. This gives the protein CASSQEPGDTNYGYTF.

The genes are TRBV27 and TRBJ1-4, with D possibly matching TRBD1 (6 bases). Germline V CDR1 and CDR2: MNHEY, SMNVEV (reference sequence). The CDR3 is 15 amino acids. V shed 5 bases and J shed 8 bases, with 18 bases lying between them. The CDR3 coding sequence is TGTGCCAGCAGTCAGCTTGGGGGGGCGTGGGAAAAACTGTTTTTT. Translation: CASSQLGGAWEKLFF.

V usage is TRBV7-9 and J usage is TRBJ1-5, with D possibly being TRBD1 (5 bases). Per germline, CDR1 SEHNR and CDR2 FQNEAQ (reference sequence). The V end was cut by 1 base, the J end by 1 base, with 17 bases between. The CDR3 covers 18 residues. The CDR3 bases are TGTGCCAGCAGCTTAGATGGCAGGGCGGGGATGAGCAATCAGCCCCAGCATTTT. It yields the protein CASSLDGRAGMSNQPQHF.

The rearrangement joins TRBV11-2 to TRBJ1-1; the D is unclear. Germline CDR1 and CDR2: SGHAT and FQNNGV. Between the trimmed V and J ends, which lost 4 bases and 10 bases, there was a span of 19 bases. The CDR3 contains 14 residues. In DNA, the CDR3 is TGTGCCAGCAGCTCCAGCCAGGAGGGCCTAGGAGCTTTCTTT. Translated, it gives CASSSSQEGLGAFF.

V usage is TRBV10-3 and J usage is TRBJ2-1; 16 bases are a match to TRBD2. The CDR3 has 16 amino acids. Looked up from germline, CDR1 is ENHRY and CDR2 is SYGVKD. The ends lost 7 bases at V and 7 bases at J; junction bases unmatched: 7. The CDR3 nucleotides are TGTGCCATCAAGGGACTAGCGGGGGGGCCTGGGAATGAGCAGTTCTTC. Amino acid sequence: CAIKGLAGGPGNEQFF.

The chain has TRBV2 and TRBJ2-6; D possibly corresponds to TRBD2 (7 bases). V lost 0 bases and J 6 bases, leaving 9 bases between the germline ends. This CDR3 comprises 15 residues. Germline assignment: CDR1 SNHLY and CDR2 FYNNEI. CDR3 bases: TGTGCCAGCAGTGAAGCAGGGGGGGAGGCCAACGTCCTGACTTTC. This sequence encodes CASSEAGGEANVLTF. Using reference TRBV2 and TRBJ2-6 for the parts outside the CDR3, the full variable domain is EPEVTQTPSHQVTQMGQEVILRCVPISNHLYFYWYRQILGQKVEFLVSFYNNEISEKSEIFDDQFSVERPDGSNFTLKIRSTKLEDSAMYFCASSEAGGEANVLTFGAGSRLTVL.

This clone appeared once. V usage is TRBV30 and J usage is TRBJ2-7; 11 positions agree with TRBD1. V trimming: 1 base; J trimming: 4 bases; junction bases outside the gene matches: 9. This CDR3 is 16 amino acids long. Germline V gene data show CDR1 as GTSNPN and CDR2 as SVGIG (reference sequence). The CDR3 region has the DNA TGTGCCTGGAGTGGAGGACAGGGGGCTAGGTTTTACGAGCAGTACTTC. It translates to CAWSGGQGARFYEQYF.

The rearrangement joins TRBV19 to TRBJ1-1, with D uncertain. This CDR3 is built from 13 residues. Germline V gene data show CDR1 as LNHDA and CDR2 as SQIVND (reference sequence). V was cut by 5 bases and J by 11 bases, with 18 bases left in between. For the CDR3, the DNA is TGTGCCAGTAGTGACCAGGCCCCGGGCGGGGCTTTCTTT. Its protein is CASSDQAPGGAFF.

The chain couples TRBV3-1 (or the pseudogene TRBV3-2) to TRBJ2-7; 7 nucleotides line up with TRBD2. Germline assignment: CDR1 LGHDT and CDR2 YNNKEL (reference sequence). The CDR3 has 15 residues. J gave up 4 bases and V 3 bases, and 9 bases lay outside the gene matches. CDR3 sequence reads: CASSHPREGAYEQYF. Here the CDR3 DNA reads TGTGCCAGCAGCCACCCCAGGGAGGGAGCTTACGAGCAGTACTTC.

This sequence joins TRBV15 and TRBJ2-7; 8 nucleotides align to TRBD2. Germline CDR1 LNHNV, CDR2 YYDKDF (reference sequence). With V trimmed by 1 base and J by 0 bases, 11 bases remained unmatched. The CDR3 contains 18 residues. CDR3 nucleotide sequence: TGTGCCACCAGCAGAGCCCAGGGACTAGTTCTGAGCTCCTACGAGCAGTACTTC. It yields the protein CATSRAQGLVLSSYEQYF.

This rearrangement joins TRBV11-2 to TRBJ2-1, with a weak D call TRBD1 (5 bases). Germline V lookup: CDR1 SGHAT, CDR2 FQNNGV. This CDR3 region has 17 residues. V was shortened by 2 bases and J by 9 bases, with 23 bases between the two germline ends. The CDR3 region has the DNA TGTGCCAGCAGCTTATTCAGGGCCCACTTCCCTTTAAGTGAGCAGTTCTTC. Translating gives CASSLFRAHFPLSEQFF.

This clone was observed a single time. The J gene is TRBJ1-1, the V gene TRBV6-5, with D possibly TRBD1 on 6 matching bases. Trimming shortened V by 5 bases and J by 6 bases, and 13 bases separated the two germline ends. The CDR3 is 13 residues long. Germline CDR1 MNHEY, CDR2 SVGAGI. CDR3 region: CASSRTVNSEAFF. The CDR3, as DNA: TGTGCCAGCAGTCGGACAGTCAATTCTGAAGCTTTCTTT.

The J gene is TRBJ1-1, the V gene TRBV6-5; D ambiguous. This CDR3 is built from 11 residues. V was shortened by 10 bases and J by 3 bases, with 9 bases between the two germline ends. From germline, CDR1 is MNHEY and CDR2 SVGAGI. The CDR3 coding sequence is TGTGCCACCCAGGACTACACTGAAGCTTTCTTT. Translated, it gives CATQDYTEAFF.